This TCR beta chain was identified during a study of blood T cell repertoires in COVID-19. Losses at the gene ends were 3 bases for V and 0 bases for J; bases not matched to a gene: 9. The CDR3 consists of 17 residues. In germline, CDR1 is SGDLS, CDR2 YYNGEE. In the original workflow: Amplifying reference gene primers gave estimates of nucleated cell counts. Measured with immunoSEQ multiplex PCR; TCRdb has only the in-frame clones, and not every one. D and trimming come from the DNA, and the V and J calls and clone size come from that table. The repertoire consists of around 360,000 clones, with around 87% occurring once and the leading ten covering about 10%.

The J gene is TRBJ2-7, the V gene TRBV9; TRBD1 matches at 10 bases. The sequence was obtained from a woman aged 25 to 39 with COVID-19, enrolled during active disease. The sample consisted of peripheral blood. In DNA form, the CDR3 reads TGTGCCAGCAGCGAATCCACCGGGACAGGGGCCTCCTACGAGCAGTACTTC. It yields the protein CASSESTGTGASYEQYF.